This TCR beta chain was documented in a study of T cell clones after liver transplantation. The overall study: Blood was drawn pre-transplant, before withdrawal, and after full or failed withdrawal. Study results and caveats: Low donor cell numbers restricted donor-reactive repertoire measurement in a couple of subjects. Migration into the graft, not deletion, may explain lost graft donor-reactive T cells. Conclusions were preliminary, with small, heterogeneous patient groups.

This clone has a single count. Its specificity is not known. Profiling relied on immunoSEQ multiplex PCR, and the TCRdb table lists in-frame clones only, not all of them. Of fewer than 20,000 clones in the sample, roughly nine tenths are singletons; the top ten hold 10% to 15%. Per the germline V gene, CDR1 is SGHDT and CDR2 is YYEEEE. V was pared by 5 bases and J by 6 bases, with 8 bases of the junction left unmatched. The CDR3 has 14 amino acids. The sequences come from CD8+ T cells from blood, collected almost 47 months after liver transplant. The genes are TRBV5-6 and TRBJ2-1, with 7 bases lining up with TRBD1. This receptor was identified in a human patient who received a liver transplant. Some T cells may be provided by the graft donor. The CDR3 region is CASSYDRAGNEQFF. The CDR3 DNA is TGTGCCAGCAGTTATGACAGGGCGGGCAATGAGCAGTTCTTC. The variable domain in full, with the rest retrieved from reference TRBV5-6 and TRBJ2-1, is DAGVTQSPTHLIKTRGQQVTLRCSPKSGHDTVSWYQQALGQGPQFIFQYYEEEERQRGNFPDRFSGHQFPNYSSELNVNALLLGDSALYLCASSYDRAGNEQFFGPGTRLTVL.